This TCR beta chain derives from a study of tumor-infiltrating lymphocytes in primary liver carcinoma. For blood RNA, unsorted whole blood served as the source, and germline DNA was extracted too. The patients lived with chronic HBV infection and had not yet received any treatment. Total RNA (around 0.45 ug) served as template for TCR beta cDNA synthesis primed by a constant-region primer. Nested multiplex PCR, run for three rounds with slightly modified ARM-PCR, yielded TCR beta libraries. The study ran its first two PCR rounds for nine to eleven cycles each, using TRBV1-TRBV30 forward primers and a C-beta reverse primer. TCRdb recomputed calls from the multiplex PCR reads with MiXCR, one row per CDR3 protein. This sample has about 330,000 distinct CDR3 sequences, with about two thirds found just once. The germline V gene has CDR1 MDHEN and CDR2 SYDVKM. The ends lost 4 bases at V and 3 bases at J; junction bases unmatched: 8. The CDR3 totals 15 residues.

The gene calls are TRBV28 and TRBJ2-7; 8 nucleotides line up with TRBD1. This receptor was obtained from a man aged 40-50 years with primary liver carcinoma and hepatitis B virus infection. Source material: peripheral blood. The CDR3 loop reads CASSSAGTGVYEQYF. In DNA, the CDR3 is TGTGCCAGCAGTTCAGCCGGGACAGGCGTCTACGAGCAGTACTTC.